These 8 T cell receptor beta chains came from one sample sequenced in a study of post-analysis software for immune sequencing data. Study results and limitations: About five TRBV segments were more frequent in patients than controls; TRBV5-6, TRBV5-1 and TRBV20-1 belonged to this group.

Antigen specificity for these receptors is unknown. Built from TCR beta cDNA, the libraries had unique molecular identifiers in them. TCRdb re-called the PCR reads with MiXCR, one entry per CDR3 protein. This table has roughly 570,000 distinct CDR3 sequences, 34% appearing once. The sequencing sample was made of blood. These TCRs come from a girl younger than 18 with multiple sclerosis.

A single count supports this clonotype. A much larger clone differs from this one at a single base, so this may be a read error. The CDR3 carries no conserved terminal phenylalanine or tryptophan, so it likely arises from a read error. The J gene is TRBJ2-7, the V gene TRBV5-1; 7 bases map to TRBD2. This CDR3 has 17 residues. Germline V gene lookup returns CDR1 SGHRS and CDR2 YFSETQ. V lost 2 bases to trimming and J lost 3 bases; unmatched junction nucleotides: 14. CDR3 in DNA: TGCGCCAGCAGCTTAACTGCTGCGGGGGAGCCGGACTACGAGCAGTACATC. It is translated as CASSLTAAGEPDYEQYI.

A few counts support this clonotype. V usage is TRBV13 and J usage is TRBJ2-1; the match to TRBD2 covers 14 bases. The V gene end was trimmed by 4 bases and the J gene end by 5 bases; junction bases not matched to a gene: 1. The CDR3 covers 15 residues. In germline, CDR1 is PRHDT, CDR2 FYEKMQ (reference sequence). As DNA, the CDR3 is TGTGCCAGCAGCTGGGGACTAGCGGGGGACAATGAGCAGTTCTTC. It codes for CASSWGLAGDNEQFF.

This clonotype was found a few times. The CDR3 region is CASSRTPEAFF. The CDR3 bases are TGTGCCAGCAGCAGGACCCCTGAAGCTTTCTTT. The gene calls are TRBV6-1 and TRBJ1-1; no reliable D call. The CDR3 is 11 residues long. Trimming removed 6 bases at V and 6 bases at J, with 8 bases between. Germline CDR1 is MNHNS and CDR2 is SASEGT.

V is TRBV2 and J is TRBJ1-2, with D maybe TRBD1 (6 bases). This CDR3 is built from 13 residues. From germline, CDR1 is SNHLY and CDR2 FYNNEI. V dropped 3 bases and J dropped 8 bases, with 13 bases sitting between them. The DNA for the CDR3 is TGTGCCAGCAGTGAGAACAGGGCCCCCGGCTACACCTTC. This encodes CASSENRAPGYTF. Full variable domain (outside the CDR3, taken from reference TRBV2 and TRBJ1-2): EPEVTQTPSHQVTQMGQEVILRCVPISNHLYFYWYRQILGQKVEFLVSFYNNEISEKSEIFDDQFSVERPDGSNFTLKIRSTKLEDSAMYFCASSENRAPGYTFGSGTRLTVV.

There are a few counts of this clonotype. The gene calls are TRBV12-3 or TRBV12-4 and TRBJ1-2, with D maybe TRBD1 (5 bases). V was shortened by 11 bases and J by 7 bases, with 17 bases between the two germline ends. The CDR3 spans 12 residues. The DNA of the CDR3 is TGTGCCGGGACGTCCGATGGGGGTGGCTACACCTTC. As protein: CAGTSDGGGYTF.

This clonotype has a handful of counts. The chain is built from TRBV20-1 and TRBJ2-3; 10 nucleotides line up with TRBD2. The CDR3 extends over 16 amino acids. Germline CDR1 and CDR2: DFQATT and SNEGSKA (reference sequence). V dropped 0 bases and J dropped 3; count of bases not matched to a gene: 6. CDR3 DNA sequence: TGCAGTGCTAGAGATCATGGTAGCGGGGGGACAGATACGCAGTATTTT. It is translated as CSARDHGSGGTDTQYF.

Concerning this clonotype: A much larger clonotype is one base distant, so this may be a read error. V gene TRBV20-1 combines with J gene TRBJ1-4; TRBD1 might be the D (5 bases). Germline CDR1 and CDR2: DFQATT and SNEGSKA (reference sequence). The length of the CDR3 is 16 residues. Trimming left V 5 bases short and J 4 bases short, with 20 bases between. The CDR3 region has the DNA TGCAGTGCTGAAGGACCCCGGGGCAGGATTAATGAAAAACTGTTTTTT. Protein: CSAEGPRGRINEKLFF.

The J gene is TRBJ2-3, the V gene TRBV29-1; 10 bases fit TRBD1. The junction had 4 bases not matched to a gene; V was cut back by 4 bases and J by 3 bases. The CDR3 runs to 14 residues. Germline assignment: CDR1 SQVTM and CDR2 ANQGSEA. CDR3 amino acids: CSVGGDRGTDTQYF. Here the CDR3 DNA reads TGCAGCGTTGGGGGGGACAGGGGAACAGATACGCAGTATTTT.